The source of this TCR beta chain is a study of cytomegalovirus exposure and HLA in healthy donors. Whole-study findings and limits: According to an earlier analysis, most TCR beta V segments yielded productive rearrangements about 87% or about 30% of the time. Rarity marked most TCR sequences, yet some public TCRs occurred in many donors.

Researchers ran the PCR with 60 Vbeta and 13 Jbeta primers. Only in-frame clones appear in the TCRdb table, and some are missing; sequencing was by immunoSEQ multiplex PCR. Among about 100,000 clones listed, around four fifths were seen once. The donors were healthy bone marrow donors. Unmatched junction bases numbered 2, after V lost 2 bases and J lost 3 bases. Germline assignment: CDR1 MNHNY and CDR2 SVGAGI (reference sequence). This CDR3 has 15 amino acids. On this clone: No antigen is known for it.

The chain couples TRBV6-6 to TRBJ2-5; 11 nucleotides agree with TRBD1. The source is a man in his forties in good health and CMV-seronegative. The sequencing input was PBMCs. The CDR3 DNA follows: TGTGCCAGCAGTTACGGGACAGGGGGGGAAGAGACCCAGTACTTC. Its protein product is CASSYGTGGEETQYF.